This TCR beta chain comes out of a study of PD-1 blockade in classical Hodgkin lymphoma. The time point is: cycle 4 day 1 (C4D1), after around six weeks of nivolumab. No patient escaped relapse after autologous stem cell transplantation, and brentuximab vedotin exposure varied. Isolated CD8+ T cells were derived from thawed PBMCs through magnetic negative selection. Study-level findings and limits: Newly diagnosed patients were said to have less baseline TCR diversity than healthy donors did. Initiation of nivolumab under 1 year after ASCT led to exclusion of patients.

With regard to this clone: Its antigen remains unknown.

Germline trimming cut 0 bases from V and 4 bases from J; bases unmatched to any gene: 8. The CDR3 runs 17 residues. Per the germline V gene, CDR1 is SGHNT and CDR2 is YYREEE (reference sequence). TCRdb keeps only in-frame clones here, not all; method: immunoSEQ multiplex PCR. The repertoire holds roughly 11,000 clones, with 80% to 90% as singletons. Sequences were derived from CD8+ T cells from blood, sampled before the fourth cycle of nivolumab. The chain combines TRBV5-4 with TRBJ2-1; TRBD2 agrees at 9 bases. The clonotype comes from a human donor with classical Hodgkin lymphoma. The donor label of this sample is uncertain. This chain's CDR3 is CASSLAARGRAYNEQFF. The CDR3 coding sequence is TGTGCCAGCAGCTTGGCCGCTCGCGGGAGGGCTTACAATGAGCAGTTCTTC. Together with reference TRBV5-4 and TRBJ2-1, the CDR3 gives the full variable domain: ETGVTQSPTHLIKTRGQQVTLRCSSQSGHNTVSWYQQALGQGPQFIFQYYREEENGRGNFPPRFSGLQFPNYSSELNVNALELDDSALYLCASSLAARGRAYNEQFFGPGTRLTVL.